The 27 T cell receptor beta chains below come from one sample, sequenced in a study of OX40 agonist ivuxolimab in advanced cancers. Data came from immunoSEQ multiplex PCR; TCRdb stores just in-frame clones and leaves some out. Among tens of thousands of clones listed, approximately 86% were seen once. Sequenced material: CD4+ or CD8+ T cells sorted from blood, taken in a trial of the OX40 agonist ivuxolimab. These receptors all stem from an adult with an advanced solid tumor such as melanoma, head and neck, liver or kidney cancer.

This clone was seen once. The CDR3 reads CASSREAQGAGTEAFF. The CDR3 bases are TGTGCCAGCAGCCGAGAGGCACAGGGGGCTGGTACTGAAGCTTTCTTT. The chain joins TRBV7-2 to TRBJ1-1, with TRBD1 matching 9 bases. CDR3 length equals 16 residues. The germline V gene has CDR1 SGHTA and CDR2 FQGNSA. Losses at the gene ends were 5 bases for V and 5 bases for J; bases not matched to a gene: 12.

This chain connects TRBV5-1 to TRBJ2-5; 13 positions match TRBD2. V lost 2 bases, J lost 3 bases, and 1 base stayed unmatched. The CDR3 has 15 residues. Germline V gene lookup returns CDR1 SGHRS and CDR2 YFSETQ. DNA for the CDR3: TGCGCCAGCAGCTTTACTAGCGGGAGGGAAGAGACCCAGTACTTC. Protein: CASSFTSGREETQYF.

The J gene is TRBJ2-1, the V gene TRBV9; 14 nucleotides agree with TRBD2. With 4 bases clipped from V and 6 bases from J, the junction kept 6 bases outside the gene matches. Germline V gives CDR1 SGDLS, CDR2 YYNGEE. The CDR3 length is 16 residues. CDR3 in amino acids: CASSIQGLAGGNEQFF. The DNA of the CDR3 is TGTGCCAGCAGCATCCAAGGACTAGCGGGAGGCAATGAGCAGTTCTTC. The full variable domain, with the rest looked up from reference TRBV9 and TRBJ2-1, is DSGVTQTPKHLITATGQRVTLRCSPRSGDLSVYWYQQSLDQGLQFLIQYYNGEERAKGNILERFSAQQFPDLHSELNLSSLELGDSALYFCASSIQGLAGGNEQFFGPGTRLTVL.

This clone turned up a few times. The CDR3 DNA follows: TGTGCCTGGAGGGTAGCGGGAGGGCCGTTGGGGGACAATGAGCAGTTCTTC. Its protein product is CAWRVAGGPLGDNEQFF. The chain recombines TRBV30 with TRBJ2-1; 11 bases match TRBD2. There are 17 residues in the CDR3. Germline-derived CDR1 and CDR2 are GTSNPN and SVGIG (reference sequence). V was pared by 3 bases and J by 5 bases, with 12 bases of the junction left unmatched.

In DNA form, the CDR3 reads TGTGCCAGCAGTTTCGGTTGGGTCACTGAAGCTTTCTTT. Encoded protein: CASSFGWVTEAFF. The chain is built from TRBV6-1 and TRBJ1-1, with D unclear. V shed 5 bases and J shed 4 bases, with 11 bases lying between them. Germline V lookup: CDR1 MNHNS, CDR2 SASEGT. There are 13 residues in the CDR3.

This clone rates as medium-sized. The same CDR3 arises from other DNA sequences in this sample as well. The gene calls are TRBV2 and TRBJ1-1; a weak D match, TRBD1 (6 bases). The CDR3 totals 15 residues. Germline V CDR1 and CDR2: SNHLY, FYNNEI. V lost 5 bases, J lost 2 bases, and 15 bases lay in between. The CDR3 DNA is TGTGCCAGCAGTTTTCCACAGGGAGCTAACACTGAAGCTTTCTTT. Its translation is CASSFPQGANTEAFF. The full variable domain, completed using reference TRBV2 and TRBJ1-1, is EPEVTQTPSHQVTQMGQEVILRCVPISNHLYFYWYRQILGQKVEFLVSFYNNEISEKSEIFDDQFSVERPDGSNFTLKIRSTKLEDSAMYFCASSFPQGANTEAFFGQGTRLTVV.

V gene TRBV4-3 combines with J gene TRBJ1-6; D is unclear. The CDR3 spans 14 residues. Germline V gives CDR1 LGHNA, CDR2 YSLEER. V dropped 0 bases and J dropped 6 bases, with 6 bases sitting between them. CDR3 sequence: CASSQDGLNSPLHF. The DNA for the CDR3 is TGCGCCAGCAGCCAAGATGGGCTTAATTCACCCCTCCACTTT.

The J gene is TRBJ2-7, the V gene TRBV7-2; 7 nucleotides align to TRBD2. Germline CDR1 and CDR2: SGHTA and FQGNSA. This CDR3 is 13 amino acids long. Trimming at V came to 0 bases and at J to 9 bases, leaving 5 bases not matched to a gene. CDR3 in DNA: TGTGCCAGCAGCTTAGCCCCGGGAGGCGGGCAGTACTTC. It yields the protein CASSLAPGGGQYF.

The chain is built from TRBV5-1 and TRBJ2-3; 14 bases align to TRBD2. The CDR3 has 16 amino acids. Per the germline V gene, CDR1 is SGHRS and CDR2 is YFSETQ. J lost 6 bases, V lost 3 bases, and 6 bases had no gene match. This CDR3 is CASSSRTSGRTDTQYF. Here the CDR3 DNA reads TGCGCCAGCAGCTCCCGGACTAGCGGGAGGACTGATACGCAGTATTTT.

This chain connects TRBV4-1 to TRBJ1-4; the D is unclear. Germline lookup yields CDR1 MGHRA and CDR2 YSYEKL. The CDR3 spans 15 residues. Trimming pared 1 base from V and 7 bases from J, leaving 13 bases between. CDR3 sequence reads: CASSQGEGISEKLFF. Here the CDR3 DNA reads TGCGCCAGCAGCCAAGGGGAGGGAATTAGTGAAAAACTGTTTTTT.

V and J are TRBV6-1 and TRBJ1-4; no reliable D call. Trimming took 5 bases from V and 8 from J, leaving 9 bases between them. CDR1 and CDR2 from the germline V gene are MNHNS and SASEGT. This CDR3 has 12 residues. The CDR3 bases are TGTGCCAGCAGTACCGGTTGGGAAAAACTGTTTTTT. It is translated as CASSTGWEKLFF.

J is TRBJ2-6 and V is TRBV5-4, with D tentatively TRBD1 (6 bases). The CDR3 extends over 14 amino acids. Trimming pared 8 bases from V and 4 bases from J, leaving 13 bases between. CDR1 and CDR2 from the germline V gene are SGHNT and YYREEE (reference sequence). The chain's CDR3 is CASNRATGANVLTF. For the CDR3, the DNA is TGTGCCAGTAACAGGGCTACGGGGGCCAACGTCCTGACTTTC.

This chain links TRBV6-6 with TRBJ2-1; a weak D match, TRBD1 (6 bases). Trimming removed 2 bases at V and 9 bases at J, with 14 bases between. CDR3 length: 14 residues. Per the germline V gene, CDR1 is MNHNY and CDR2 is SVGAGI (reference sequence). CDR3 nucleotide sequence: TGTGCCAGCAGTTACGGACCCCGAGGGGGTGAGCAGTTCTTC. Its translation is CASSYGPRGGEQFF.

The chain links TRBV15 to TRBJ1-5; TRBD1 aligns across 8 bases. V gave up 2 bases and J gave up 4 bases; unmatched junction bases: 7. In germline, CDR1 is LNHNV, CDR2 YYDKDF (reference sequence). CDR3 length: 16 amino acids. CDR3 sequence (DNA): TGTGCCACCAGCAGAACAGGACAGGGCCGGAATCAGCCCCAGCATTTT. Residues: CATSRTGQGRNQPQHF.

The chain carries TRBV7-2 and TRBJ1-1; 7 nucleotides match TRBD1. Looked up from germline, CDR1 is SGHTA and CDR2 is FQGNSA. This CDR3 is 13 amino acids long. V lost 4 bases, J lost 2 bases, and 1 base stayed unmatched. CDR3 in amino acids: CASSWDRNTEAFF. The CDR3 nucleotides read TGTGCCAGCAGCTGGGACAGAAACACTGAAGCTTTCTTT.

The chain uses TRBV11-2 and TRBJ2-5; no clear D. The germline V gene encodes CDR1 SGHAT and CDR2 FQNNGV. The CDR3 runs 13 residues. Trimming shortened V by 4 bases and J by 5 bases, and 11 bases separated the two germline ends. CDR3 amino acids: CASSSGVVETQYF. The CDR3 DNA reads TGTGCCAGCAGCTCCGGAGTTGTGGAGACCCAGTACTTC.

The CDR3 is CASSFGDSEAFF. CDR3 bases: TGCGCCAGCAGCTTTGGAGATTCGGAAGCTTTCTTT. The chain uses TRBV5-1 and TRBJ1-1; D unclear. The ends were cut back, 2 bases at V and 8 bases at J, with 10 bases in the middle. The CDR3 is 12 amino acids. Germline CDR1 reads SGHRS; CDR2 reads YFSETQ.

The V call is TRBV7-2, the J call TRBJ2-7; D may be TRBD1 or TRBD2 (7 bases each). The CDR3 extends over 14 amino acids. CDR1 and CDR2 from the germline V gene are SGHTA and FQGNSA. The V end was cut by 5 bases, the J end by 5 bases, with 16 bases between. Here the CDR3 reads CASSPQGGPDEQYF. The CDR3 nucleotides are TGTGCCAGCAGCCCCCAGGGGGGGCCCGACGAGCAGTACTTC.

This sequence joins TRBV10-1 and TRBJ2-1; TRBD2 agrees at 13 bases. Looked up from germline, CDR1 is WNHNN and CDR2 is SYGVQD (reference sequence). The CDR3 has 18 amino acids. The trim removed 2 bases at V and 1 base at J, leaving 5 bases unmatched. The CDR3 nucleotides are TGCGCCAGCAGTGAGAGGGGACTAGCGGGAAGGTCCTACAATGAGCAGTTCTTC. Its protein product is CASSERGLAGRSYNEQFF.

The V and J genes are TRBV6-5 and TRBJ2-3, with 10 bases fitting TRBD2. Germline V gene lookup returns CDR1 MNHEY and CDR2 SVGAGI. The V segment lost 2 bases and the J segment 5 bases; nucleotides outside the gene matches: 4. There are 15 residues in the CDR3. As DNA, the CDR3 is TGTGCCAGCAGTTACCAGCGGGGGGGGGAAGATACGCAGTATTTT. This gives the protein CASSYQRGGEDTQYF.

For the CDR3, the DNA is TGTGCCAGCAGCCAAGATCTAGCGGGAGCCCCGGTGTACTTC. It yields the protein CASSQDLAGAPVYF. The chain employs TRBV7-9 and TRBJ2-7, with 10 bases matching TRBD2. The CDR3 length is 14 residues. Germline V gene sequence: CDR1 SEHNR, CDR2 FQNEAQ (reference sequence). V lost 5 bases to trimming and J lost 12 bases; unmatched junction nucleotides: 13.

The chain employs TRBV7-9 and TRBJ1-5; D call uncertain. V gave up 1 base and J gave up 2 bases, with 18 bases separating them. This CDR3 region has 18 residues. Germline values: CDR1 SEHNR, CDR2 FQNEAQ (reference sequence). CDR3 nucleotide sequence: TGTGCCAGCAGCTTAGGGGTATTGGGGTTCGCGGGCAATCAGCCCCAGCATTTT. Its translation: CASSLGVLGFAGNQPQHF.

This clone was detected only once. The rearrangement uses TRBV1 and TRBJ2-2; the tabulated D call, TRBD2, remains unverified against the DNA. TRBV1 is labeled a pseudogene. The CDR3 sequence is 16 residues long. DNA of the CDR3: TGCACCAGCAGCCGTACCGGGACTACCAACACCGGGGAGCTGTTTTTT. This sequence encodes CTSSRTGTTNTGELFF.

The chain employs TRBV6-6 and TRBJ2-5; D unresolved. The CDR3 contains 14 residues. Germline V lookup: CDR1 MNHNY, CDR2 SVGAGI (reference sequence). Between the trimmed V and J ends, which lost 2 bases and 5 bases, there was a span of 12 bases. The CDR3 protein is CASSYNPSWETQYF. CDR3 DNA sequence: TGTGCCAGCAGTTACAACCCTAGTTGGGAGACCCAGTACTTC.

This chain connects TRBV6-1 to TRBJ1-5; a weak D match, TRBD1 (5 bases). CDR3 length: 18 residues. The germline V gene encodes CDR1 MNHNS and CDR2 SASEGT. V was clipped by 0 bases and J by 6 bases, with 21 bases between them. Here the CDR3 reads CASSEAGGRGFISQPQHF. The CDR3 DNA reads TGTGCCAGCAGTGAAGCCGGGGGAAGAGGCTTTATTAGTCAGCCCCAGCATTTT.

Points on this clone: A junction end diverges from the germline sequence, so it may reflect a read error. Within the sample, other DNA sequences also encode this same CDR3. The rearrangement links TRBV7-9 to TRBJ2-7; 8 bases agree with TRBD2. Germline V gene lookup returns CDR1 SEHNR and CDR2 FQNEAQ (reference sequence). This CDR3 has 13 amino acids. The CDR3 bases are TGTGCCGGTCAGCGGGAGAAGGCTTACGAGCAGTACTTT. This sequence encodes CAGQREKAYEQYF. Full variable domain (rest looked up from reference TRBV7-9 and TRBJ2-7): DTGVSQNPRHKITKRGQNVTFRCDPISEHNRLYWYRQTLGQGPEFLTYFQNEAQLEKSRLLSDRFSAERPKGSFSTLEIQRTEQGDSAMYLCAGQREKAYEQYFGPGTRLTVT.

This clone was found a few times. The rearrangement joins TRBV5-1 to TRBJ2-3; 9 bases are shared with TRBD1. Germline V gene lookup returns CDR1 SGHRS and CDR2 YFSETQ. V lost 1 base to trimming and J lost 3 bases; unmatched junction nucleotides: 6. The length of the CDR3 is 16 residues. This chain's CDR3 is CASSLRDRATTDTQYF. The CDR3 bases are TGCGCCAGCAGCTTGAGGGACAGGGCAACGACAGATACGCAGTATTTT.